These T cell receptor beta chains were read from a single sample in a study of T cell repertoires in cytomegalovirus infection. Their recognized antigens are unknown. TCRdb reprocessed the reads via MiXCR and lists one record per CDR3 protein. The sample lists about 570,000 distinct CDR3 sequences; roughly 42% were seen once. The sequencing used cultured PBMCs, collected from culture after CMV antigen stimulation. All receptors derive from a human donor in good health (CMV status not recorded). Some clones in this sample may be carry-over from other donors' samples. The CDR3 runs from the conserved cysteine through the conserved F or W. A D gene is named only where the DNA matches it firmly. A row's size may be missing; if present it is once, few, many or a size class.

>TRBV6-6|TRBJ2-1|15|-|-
CASTSRTPQGDEQFF
TGTGCCAGCACCTCCCGGACCCCACAAGGGGATGAGCAGTTCTTC
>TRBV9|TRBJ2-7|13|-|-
CASSVGVGGEQYF
TGTGCCAGCAGCGTAGGAGTAGGGGGGGAGCAGTACTTC
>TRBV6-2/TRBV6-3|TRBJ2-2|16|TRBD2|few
CASSSPGLAETGELFF
TGTGCCAGCAGTTCCCCGGGACTAGCGGAGACCGGGGAGCTGTTTTTT
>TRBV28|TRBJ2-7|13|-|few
CASSRAGAHEQYF
TGTGCCAGCAGCCGCGCGGGGGCCCACGAGCAGTACTTC
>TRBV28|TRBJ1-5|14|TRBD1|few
CASSVGTGYQPQHF
TGTGCCAGCAGCGTGGGGACAGGGTATCAGCCCCAGCATTTT
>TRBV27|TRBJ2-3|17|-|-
CASSLWRGLGSTDTQYF
TGTGCCAGCAGTTTATGGCGGGGGCTTGGAAGCACAGATACGCAGTATTTT
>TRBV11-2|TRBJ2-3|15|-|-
CASSAKPAATDTQYF
TGTGCCAGCAGCGCTAAGCCAGCGGCGACAGATACGCAGTATTTT
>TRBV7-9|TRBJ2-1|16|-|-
CASSQLNRQEHSQQFF
TGTGCCAGCAGCCAACTAAATCGGCAAGAACATAGTCAGCAGTTCTTC
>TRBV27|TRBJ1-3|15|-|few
CASTRRGSSGNTIYF
TGTGCCAGCACCCGCAGGGGAAGCTCTGGAAACACCATATATTTT
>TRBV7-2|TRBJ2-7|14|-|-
CASSLQQGPYEQYF
TGTGCCAGCAGCTTACAACAGGGACCCTACGAGCAGTACTTC
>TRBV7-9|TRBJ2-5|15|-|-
CASSSPQGSQETQYF
TGTGCCAGCAGCTCTCCTCAGGGCAGCCAAGAGACCCAGTACTTC
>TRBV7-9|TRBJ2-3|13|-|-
CAIGQRRIVTQYF
TGTGCCATCGGGCAACGGAGGATCGTGACGCAGTATTTT
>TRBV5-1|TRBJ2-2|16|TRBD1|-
CASSLIGQGVTGELFF
TGCGCCAGCAGCTTGATAGGACAGGGGGTCACCGGGGAGCTGTTTTTT
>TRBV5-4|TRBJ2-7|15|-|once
CASSLEDRPGYEQYF
TGTGCCAGCAGCTTGGAGGACCGCCCCGGCTACGAGCAGTACTTC
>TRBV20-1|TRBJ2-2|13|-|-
CSASKTGPGELFF
TGCAGTGCTAGCAAGACAGGCCCCGGGGAGCTGTTTTTT
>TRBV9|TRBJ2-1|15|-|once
CASSVLGGAGNEQFF
TGTGCCAGCAGCGTACTGGGGGGGGCCGGCAATGAGCAGTTCTTC
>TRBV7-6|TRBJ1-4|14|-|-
CASSPTVLIEKLFF
TGTGCCAGCAGTCCGACAGTACTAATCGAAAAACTGTTTTTT
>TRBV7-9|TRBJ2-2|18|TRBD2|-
CASSLALTSGSNTGELFF
TGTGCCAGCAGCTTAGCTCTTACTAGCGGCTCGAACACCGGGGAGCTGTTTTTT
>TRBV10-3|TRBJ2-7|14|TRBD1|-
CAIRDRVSLYEQYF
TGTGCCATCAGGGACAGGGTATCCCTCTACGAGCAGTACTTC
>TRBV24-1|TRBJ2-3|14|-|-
CATSDPPNTDTQYF
TGTGCCACCAGTGACCCCCCGAACACAGATACGCAGTATTTT
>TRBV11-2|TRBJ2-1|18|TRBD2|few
CASSPQLVLAASYNEQFF
TGTGCCAGCAGCCCCCAGTTGGTGCTAGCGGCCTCCTACAATGAGCAGTTCTTC
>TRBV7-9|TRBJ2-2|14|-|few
CASSPITDGGELFF
TGTGCCAGCAGCCCCATCACGGACGGCGGGGAGCTGTTTTTT
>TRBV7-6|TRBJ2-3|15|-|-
CASSLTLAGTDTQYF
TGTGCCAGCAGCTTGACCTTAGCTGGTACAGATACGCAGTATTTT
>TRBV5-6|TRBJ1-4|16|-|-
CASTMMEWGGHEKLFF
TGTGCCAGCACCATGATGGAGTGGGGAGGGCATGAAAAACTGTTTTTT
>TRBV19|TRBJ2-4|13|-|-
CASKPFEGNIQYF
TGTGCCAGTAAACCATTCGAGGGGAACATTCAGTACTTC
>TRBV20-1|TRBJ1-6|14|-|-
CSARGLLSGEPLHF
TGCAGTGCTAGAGGACTCCTTAGCGGAGAACCCCTCCACTTT
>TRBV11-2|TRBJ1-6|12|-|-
CASSVGGGRLDF
TGTGCCAGCAGCGTAGGTGGGGGGCGCTTAGACTTT
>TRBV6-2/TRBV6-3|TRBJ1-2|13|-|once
CASSYRFERGYTF
TGTGCCAGCAGTTACAGATTCGAGCGTGGCTACACCTTC
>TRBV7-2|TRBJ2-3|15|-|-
CASSSGPWMGDTQYF
TGTGCCAGCAGCTCTGGACCTTGGATGGGAGATACGCAGTATTTT
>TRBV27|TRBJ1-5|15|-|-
CASSFRRPSNQPQHF
TGTGCCAGCAGTTTCAGGAGGCCGAGCAATCAGCCCCAGCATTTT
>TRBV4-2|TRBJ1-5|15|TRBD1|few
CASSQSGTGDQPQHF
TGTGCCAGCAGCCAATCAGGGACAGGGGACCAGCCCCAGCATTTT
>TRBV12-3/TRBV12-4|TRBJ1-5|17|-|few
CASGLKTLRAMNQPQHF
TGTGCCAGCGGATTAAAGACACTCAGGGCCATGAATCAGCCCCAGCATTTT
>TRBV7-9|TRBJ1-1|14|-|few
CASSLGRRESEAFF
TGTGCCAGCAGCTTAGGGAGGAGGGAATCCGAAGCTTTCTTT
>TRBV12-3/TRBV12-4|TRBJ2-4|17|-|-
CASSLYGDTRAKNIQYF
TGTGCCAGCAGTTTATATGGGGATACCAGAGCCAAAAACATTCAGTACTTC
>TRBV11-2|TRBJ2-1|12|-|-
CASSFLNNEQFF
TGTGCCAGCAGCTTTTTAAACAATGAGCAGTTCTTC
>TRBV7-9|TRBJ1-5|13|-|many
CASSLFGNQPQHF
TGTGCCAGCAGCTTATTCGGCAATCAGCCCCAGCATTTT
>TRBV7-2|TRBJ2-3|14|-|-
CASSSPQGTDTQYF
TGTGCCAGCAGCTCCCCCCAGGGAACAGATACGCAGTATTTT
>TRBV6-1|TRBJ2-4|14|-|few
CASSGHNRAGIQYF
TGTGCCAGCAGTGGCCACAACAGGGCTGGCATTCAGTACTTC
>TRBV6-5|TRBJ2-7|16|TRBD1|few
CASRRRQTGSQSEQYF
TGTGCCAGCAGGCGACGCCAGACAGGGAGCCAATCCGAGCAGTACTTC
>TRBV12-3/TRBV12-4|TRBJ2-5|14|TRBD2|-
CASSGAGEQETQYF
TGTGCCAGCTCTGGGGCGGGGGAACAAGAGACCCAGTACTTC
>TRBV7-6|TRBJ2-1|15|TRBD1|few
CASSLGEGALDEQFF
TGTGCCAGCAGCTTAGGTGAGGGGGCTCTAGATGAGCAGTTCTTC
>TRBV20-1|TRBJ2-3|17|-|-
CSARDSASDFLRDTQYF
TGCAGTGCTAGAGATTCGGCTAGCGATTTCCTCAGAGATACGCAGTATTTT
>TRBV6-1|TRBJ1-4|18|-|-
CASSEARGHLSTNEKLFF
TGTGCCAGCAGTGAAGCCCGGGGGCATCTATCAACTAATGAAAAACTGTTTTTT
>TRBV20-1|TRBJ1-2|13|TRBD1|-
CSAPGQGNYGYTF
TGCAGTGCGCCGGGACAGGGGAACTATGGCTACACCTTC
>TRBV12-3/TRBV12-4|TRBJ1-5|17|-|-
CASTLVTTISPDQPQHF
TGTGCCAGCACCTTGGTGACAACCATATCCCCAGATCAGCCCCAGCATTTT